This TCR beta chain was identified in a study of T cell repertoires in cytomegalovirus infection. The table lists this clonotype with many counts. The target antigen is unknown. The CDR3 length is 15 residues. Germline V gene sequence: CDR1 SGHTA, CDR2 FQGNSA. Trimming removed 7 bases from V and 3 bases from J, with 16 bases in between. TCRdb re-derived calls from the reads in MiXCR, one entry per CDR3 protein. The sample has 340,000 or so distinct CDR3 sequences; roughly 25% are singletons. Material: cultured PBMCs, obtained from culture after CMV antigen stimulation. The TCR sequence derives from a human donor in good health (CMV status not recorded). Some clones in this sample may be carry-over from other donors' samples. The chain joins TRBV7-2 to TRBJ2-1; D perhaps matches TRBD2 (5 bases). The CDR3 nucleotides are TGTGCCAGCATCACACGGGAAGTGGACTACAATGAGCAGTTCTTC. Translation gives CASITREVDYNEQFF.